This T cell receptor beta chain was captured in a study of long-term antiretroviral therapy in people with HIV. The overall study: The earliest specimens came about a decade ahead of the 2015 immediate-ART recommendation.

CDR1 is SQVTM, CDR2 ANQGSEA, per germline. Trimming left V 6 bases short and J 5 bases short, with 17 bases between. CDR3 length: 14 residues. Study outcomes and limitations: Dominant in the repertoire at all time points were clones expanded before ART. Despite increasing after ART, diversity remained lower than that of transplant donor controls. Compared with controls, HIV repertoires showed narrower CDR3 length ranges.

Sequencing used immunoSEQ v3.0 at survey level. Generated by immunoSEQ multiplex PCR, the TCRdb table keeps only in-frame clones and is missing some. The profile shows 9,500 to 12,000 clones, roughly four fifths of them singletons. A note on this clone: Its antigen is still unknown.

The sample here was unsorted PBMCs, taken 1.8 years after starting antiretroviral therapy. This clonotype was obtained from a man between 40 and 49 years old with HIV. The rearrangement joins TRBV29-1 to TRBJ2-1; perhaps TRBD1 as D (6 bases). The CDR3 region is CSVKGQGKDNEQFF. The CDR3 DNA reads TGCAGCGTGAAGGGGCAGGGGAAAGACAATGAGCAGTTCTTC.